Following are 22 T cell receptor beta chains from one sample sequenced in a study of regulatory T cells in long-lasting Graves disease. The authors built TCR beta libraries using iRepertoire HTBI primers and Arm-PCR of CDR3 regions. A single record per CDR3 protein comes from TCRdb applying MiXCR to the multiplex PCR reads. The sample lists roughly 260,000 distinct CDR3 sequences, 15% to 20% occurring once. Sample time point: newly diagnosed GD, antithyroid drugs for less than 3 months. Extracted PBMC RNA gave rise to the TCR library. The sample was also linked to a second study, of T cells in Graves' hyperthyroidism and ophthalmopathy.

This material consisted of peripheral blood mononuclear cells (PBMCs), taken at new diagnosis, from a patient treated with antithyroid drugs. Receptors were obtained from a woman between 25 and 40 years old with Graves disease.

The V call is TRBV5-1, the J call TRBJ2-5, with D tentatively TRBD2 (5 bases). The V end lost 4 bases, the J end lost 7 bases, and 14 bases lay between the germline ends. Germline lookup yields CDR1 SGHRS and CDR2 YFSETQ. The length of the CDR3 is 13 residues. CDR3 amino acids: CASSVRGQWTQYF. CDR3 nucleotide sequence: TGCGCCAGCAGCGTCCGGGGTCAGTGGACCCAGTACTTC.

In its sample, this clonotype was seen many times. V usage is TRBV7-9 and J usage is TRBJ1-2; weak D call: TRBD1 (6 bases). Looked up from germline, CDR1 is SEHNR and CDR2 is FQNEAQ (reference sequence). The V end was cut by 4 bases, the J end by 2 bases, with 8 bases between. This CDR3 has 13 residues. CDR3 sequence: CASSSRGNYGYTF. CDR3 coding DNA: TGTGCCAGCAGCTCCAGGGGCAACTATGGCTACACCTTC.

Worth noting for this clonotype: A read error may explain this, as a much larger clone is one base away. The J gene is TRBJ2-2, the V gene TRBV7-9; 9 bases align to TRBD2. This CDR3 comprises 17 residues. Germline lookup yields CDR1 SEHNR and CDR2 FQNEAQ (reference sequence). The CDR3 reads CASSFEFAGGPSGELLF. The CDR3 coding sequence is TGTGCCAGCAGCTTTGAGTTCGCGGGGGGGCCCTCCGGGGAGCTGCTTTTT.

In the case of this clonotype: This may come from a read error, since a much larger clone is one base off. Here the CDR3 DNA reads TGTGTCATCAGTGAGGTGGGAATTGGGACGGGCACTGAAGCTTTCTTT. The encoded protein is CVISEVGIGTGTEAFF. This chain connects TRBV10-3 to TRBJ1-1; a weak D match, TRBD1 (5 bases). The CDR3 contains 16 residues. In germline, CDR1 is ENHRY, CDR2 SYGVKD.

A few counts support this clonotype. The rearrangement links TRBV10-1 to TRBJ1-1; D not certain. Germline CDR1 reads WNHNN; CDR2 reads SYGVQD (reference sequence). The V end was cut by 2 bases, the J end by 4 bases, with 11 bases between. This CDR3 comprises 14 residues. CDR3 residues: CASSERAWGTEAFF. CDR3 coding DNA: TGCGCCAGCAGTGAGAGGGCTTGGGGCACTGAAGCTTTCTTT.

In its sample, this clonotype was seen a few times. The CDR3 reads CASSPNLAGAGDTQYF. For the CDR3, the DNA is TGTGCCAGCTCACCGAATTTGGCGGGGGCCGGAGATACGCAGTATTTT. The chain uses TRBV18 and TRBJ2-1, with D perhaps TRBD2 (7 bases). The DNA matches TRBJ2-3 better at its end, which makes the J call doubtful. Germline V CDR1 and CDR2: KGHSH, LQKENI. The CDR3 sequence is 16 residues long.

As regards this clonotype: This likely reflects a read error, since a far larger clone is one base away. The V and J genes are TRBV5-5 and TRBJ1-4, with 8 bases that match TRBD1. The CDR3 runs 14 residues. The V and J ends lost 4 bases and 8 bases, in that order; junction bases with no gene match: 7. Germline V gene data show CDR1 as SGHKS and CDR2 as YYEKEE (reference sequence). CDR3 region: CASSLRTGREKLFF. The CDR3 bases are TGTGCCAGCAGCCTACGGACAGGGAGGGAAAAACTGTTTTTT.

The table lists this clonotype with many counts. CDR3 region: CASSNGPYEQYF. CDR3 DNA sequence: TGTGCCAGCAGTAACGGACCCTACGAGCAGTACTTC. This sequence joins TRBV6-1 and TRBJ2-7, with D unclear. This CDR3 has 12 residues. CDR1 and CDR2 from the germline V gene are MNHNS and SASEGT. V shed 5 bases and J shed 2 bases, with 7 bases lying between them.

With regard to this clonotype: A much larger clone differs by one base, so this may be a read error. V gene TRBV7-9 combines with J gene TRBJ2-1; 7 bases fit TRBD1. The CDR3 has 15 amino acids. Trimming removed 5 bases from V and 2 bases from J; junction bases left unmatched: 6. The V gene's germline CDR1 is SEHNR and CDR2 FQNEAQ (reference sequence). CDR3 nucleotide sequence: TGTGCCAGCAGCCCCACGGGACAGACCTACAATGAGCAGTTCTTC. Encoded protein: CASSPTGQTYNEQFF. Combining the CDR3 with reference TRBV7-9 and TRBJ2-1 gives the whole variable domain DTGVSQNPRHKITKRGQNVTFRCDPISEHNRLYWYRQTLGQGPEFLTYFQNEAQLEKSRLLSDRFSAERPKGSFSTLEIQRTEQGDSAMYLCASSPTGQTYNEQFFGPGTRLTVL.

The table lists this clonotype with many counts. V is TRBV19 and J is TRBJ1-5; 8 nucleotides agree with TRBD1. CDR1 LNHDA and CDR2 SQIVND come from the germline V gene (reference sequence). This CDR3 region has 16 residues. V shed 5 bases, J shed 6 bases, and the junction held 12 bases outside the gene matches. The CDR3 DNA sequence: TGTGCCAGTAGTGCGAGACAGGGGAGGGGCGGTCAGCCCCAGCATTTT. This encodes CASSARQGRGGQPQHF.

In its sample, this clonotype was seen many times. The CDR3 loop is CASSTHHEQYF. CDR3 coding DNA: TGTGCCAGCAGTACCCATCACGAGCAGTACTTC. The gene calls are TRBV2 and TRBJ2-7; the D is unclear. In germline, CDR1 is SNHLY, CDR2 FYNNEI. The germline V and J ends were trimmed by 5 bases and 5 bases, with 7 bases remaining between them. The CDR3 has 11 amino acids.

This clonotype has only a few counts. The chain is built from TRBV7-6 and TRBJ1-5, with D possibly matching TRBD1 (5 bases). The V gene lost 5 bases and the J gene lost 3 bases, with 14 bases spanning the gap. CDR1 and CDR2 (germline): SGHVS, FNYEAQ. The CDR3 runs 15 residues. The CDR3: CASSLFPGHNQPQHF. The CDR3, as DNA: TGTGCCAGCAGCCTCTTCCCGGGGCACAATCAGCCCCAGCATTTT.

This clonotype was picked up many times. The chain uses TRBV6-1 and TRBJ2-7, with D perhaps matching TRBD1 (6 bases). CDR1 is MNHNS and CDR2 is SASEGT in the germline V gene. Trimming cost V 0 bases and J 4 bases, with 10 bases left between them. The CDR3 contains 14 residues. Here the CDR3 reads CASSEARGLYEQYF. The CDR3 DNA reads TGTGCCAGCAGTGAAGCCAGGGGCTTGTACGAGCAGTACTTC.

CDR3 loop: CASSFGRLGENTEAFF. The CDR3 bases are TGCGCCAGCAGCTTTGGACGGCTGGGGGAGAACACTGAAGCTTTCTTT. V and J are TRBV5-1 and TRBJ1-1, with D possibly TRBD1 on 5 matching bases. The germline V and J ends were trimmed by 2 bases and 1 base, with 15 bases remaining between them. The CDR3 is made up of 16 amino acids. CDR1 and CDR2 from the germline V gene are SGHRS and YFSETQ.

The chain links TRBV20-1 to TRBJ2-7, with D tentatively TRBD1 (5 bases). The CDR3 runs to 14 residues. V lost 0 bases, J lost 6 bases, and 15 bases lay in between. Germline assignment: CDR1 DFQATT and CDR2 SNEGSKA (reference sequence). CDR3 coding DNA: TGCAGTGCTAGAGATCAGGGTTCTACTGGCGAGCAGTACTTC. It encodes CSARDQGSTGEQYF.

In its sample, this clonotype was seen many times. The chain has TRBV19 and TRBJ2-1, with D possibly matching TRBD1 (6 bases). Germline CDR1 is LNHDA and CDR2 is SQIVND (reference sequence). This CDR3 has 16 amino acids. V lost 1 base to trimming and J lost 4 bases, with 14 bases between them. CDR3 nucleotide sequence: TGTGCCAGTAGTATAGGCCCCAGGACAGATTACAATGAGCAGTTCTTC. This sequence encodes CASSIGPRTDYNEQFF.

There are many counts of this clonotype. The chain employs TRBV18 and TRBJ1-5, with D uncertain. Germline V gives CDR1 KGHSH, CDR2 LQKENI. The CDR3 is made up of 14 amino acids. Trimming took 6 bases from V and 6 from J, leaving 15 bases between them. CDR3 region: CASSQGRESQPQHF. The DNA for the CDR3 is TGTGCCAGCTCCCAAGGACGGGAGTCTCAGCCCCAGCATTTT. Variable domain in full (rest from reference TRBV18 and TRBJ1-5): NAGVMQNPRHLVRRRGQEARLRCSPMKGHSHVYWYRQLPEEGLKFMVYLQKENIIDESGMPKERFSAEFPKEGPSILRIQQVVRGDSAAYFCASSQGRESQPQHFGDGTRLSIL.

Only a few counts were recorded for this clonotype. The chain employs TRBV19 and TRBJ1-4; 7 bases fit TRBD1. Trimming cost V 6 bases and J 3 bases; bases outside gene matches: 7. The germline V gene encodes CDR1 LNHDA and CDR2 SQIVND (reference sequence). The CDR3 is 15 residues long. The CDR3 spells CASSPRGGPNEKLFF. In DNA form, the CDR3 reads TGTGCCAGTAGCCCCAGAGGGGGCCCTAATGAAAAACTGTTTTTT.

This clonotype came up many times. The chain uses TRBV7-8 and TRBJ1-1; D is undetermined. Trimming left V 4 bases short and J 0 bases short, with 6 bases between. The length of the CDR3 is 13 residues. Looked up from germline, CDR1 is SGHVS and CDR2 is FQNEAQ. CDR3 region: CASSSLVNTEAFF. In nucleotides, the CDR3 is TGTGCCAGCAGCTCCCTGGTGAACACTGAAGCTTTCTTT.

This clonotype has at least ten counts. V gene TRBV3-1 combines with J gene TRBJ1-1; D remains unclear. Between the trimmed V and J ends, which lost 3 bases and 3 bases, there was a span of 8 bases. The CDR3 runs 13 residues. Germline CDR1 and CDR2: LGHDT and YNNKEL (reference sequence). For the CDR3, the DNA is TGTGCCAGCAGCCATAACCTGGACACTGAAGCTTTCTTT. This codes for CASSHNLDTEAFF.

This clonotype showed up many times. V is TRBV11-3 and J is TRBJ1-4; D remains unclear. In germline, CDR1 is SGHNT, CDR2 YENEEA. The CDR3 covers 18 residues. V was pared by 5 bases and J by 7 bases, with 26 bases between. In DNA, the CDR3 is TGTGCCAGCAGCCTTGGTGATCGGTTGGCCGGGAGGAGTGAAAAACTGTTTTTT. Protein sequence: CASSLGDRLAGRSEKLFF.

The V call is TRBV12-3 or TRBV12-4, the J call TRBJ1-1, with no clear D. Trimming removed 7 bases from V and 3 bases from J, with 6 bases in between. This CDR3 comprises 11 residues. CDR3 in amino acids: CASNVDTEAFF. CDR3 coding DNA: TGTGCCAGCAATGTTGACACTGAAGCTTTCTTT.